The T cell receptor (beta chain) described here comes from a study of OX40 agonist ivuxolimab in advanced cancers. Study results and limitations: Antigen specificity was not determined for the expanded peripheral T cells.

Turning to this clone: Its target is not known.

Only in-frame clones appear in the TCRdb table, and some are missing; sequencing was by immunoSEQ multiplex PCR. The sample records tens of thousands of clones, 83% being singletons. Germline V lookup: CDR1 MNHEY, CDR2 SVGAGI. V gave up 5 bases and J gave up 6 bases; unmatched junction bases: 9. The CDR3 totals 14 residues. The sequences come from CD4+ or CD8+ T cells sorted from blood, collected in a trial of the OX40 agonist ivuxolimab. This TCR was sampled from an adult with an advanced solid tumor such as melanoma, head and neck, liver or kidney cancer. The V and J genes are TRBV6-5 and TRBJ2-7, with 8 bases identical to TRBD1. In DNA, the CDR3 is TGTGCCAGCAGTGTAAACGACAGGGGCGGCGAGCAGTACTTC. Translation: CASSVNDRGGEQYF.